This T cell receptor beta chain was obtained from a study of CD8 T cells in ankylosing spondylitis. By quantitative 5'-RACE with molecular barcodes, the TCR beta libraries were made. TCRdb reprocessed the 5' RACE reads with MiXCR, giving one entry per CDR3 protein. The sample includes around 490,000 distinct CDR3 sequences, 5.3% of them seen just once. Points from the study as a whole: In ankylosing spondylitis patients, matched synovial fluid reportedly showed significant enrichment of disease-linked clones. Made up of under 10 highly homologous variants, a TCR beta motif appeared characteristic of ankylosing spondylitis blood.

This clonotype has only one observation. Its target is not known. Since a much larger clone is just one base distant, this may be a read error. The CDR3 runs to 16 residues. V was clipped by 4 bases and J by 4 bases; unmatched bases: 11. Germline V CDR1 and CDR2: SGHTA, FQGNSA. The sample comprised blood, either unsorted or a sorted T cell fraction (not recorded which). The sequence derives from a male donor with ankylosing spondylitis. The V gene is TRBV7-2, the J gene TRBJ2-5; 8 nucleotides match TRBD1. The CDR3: CASSYTRTGHRETQYF. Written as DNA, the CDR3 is TGTGCCAGCAGCTATACGCGGACAGGGCATCGAGAGACCCAGTACTTC.